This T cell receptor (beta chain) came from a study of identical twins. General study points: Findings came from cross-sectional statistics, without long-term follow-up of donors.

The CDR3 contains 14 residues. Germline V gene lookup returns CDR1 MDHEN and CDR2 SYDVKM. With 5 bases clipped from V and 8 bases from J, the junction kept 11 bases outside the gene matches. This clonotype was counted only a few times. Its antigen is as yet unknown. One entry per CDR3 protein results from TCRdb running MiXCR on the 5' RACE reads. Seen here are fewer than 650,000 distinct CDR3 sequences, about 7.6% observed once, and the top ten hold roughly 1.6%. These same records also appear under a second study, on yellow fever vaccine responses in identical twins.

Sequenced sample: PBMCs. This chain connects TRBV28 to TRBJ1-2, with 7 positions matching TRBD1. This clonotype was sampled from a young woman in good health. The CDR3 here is CASSPPGTDIGYTF. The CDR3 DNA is TGTGCCAGCAGTCCGCCGGGGACAGACATCGGCTACACCTTC.